Listed here is a single TCR beta chain. Antigen: not known. V was shortened by 4 bases and J by 7 bases, with 11 bases between the two germline ends. This CDR3 region has 13 residues. CDR1 is SEHNR and CDR2 is FQNEAQ in the germline V gene (reference sequence). This sample was included in a study of shared clonotypes between healthy human individuals. Study results and caveats: Apart from blood, nothing was sampled; tissue repertoires likely differ.

The donor population consisted of healthy HIV-negative adults with no recent acute infections or vaccinations. Some clones are missing from TCRdb's copy, which holds only in-frame ones; the method was immunoSEQ multiplex PCR. The sample yields about 450,000 clones, around three quarters seen once. The receptor was isolated from a woman aged 40 to 49 in good health. Some clones in this sample may be carry-over from other donors' samples. The sample consisted of PBMCs. The rearrangement joins TRBV7-9 to TRBJ2-1; no definite D call. CDR3 sequence: CASSSPSANEQFF. DNA for the CDR3: TGTGCCAGCAGCTCACCTTCCGCGAATGAGCAGTTCTTC.